This is a list of T cell receptor beta chains from one sample in a study of OX40 agonist ivuxolimab in advanced cancers. Assay used: immunoSEQ multiplex PCR; TCRdb lists only in-frame clones, some missing. The profile shows 100,000 to 120,000 clones, more than 85% of them singletons. The starting material was CD4+ or CD8+ T cells sorted from blood, obtained in a trial of the OX40 agonist ivuxolimab. These receptors were obtained from an adult with an advanced solid tumor such as melanoma, head and neck, liver or kidney cancer. CDR3s include the opening cysteine and the closing phenylalanine or tryptophan. The D gene is left open where the match is weak. For some rows the clone size is stated as once, few or many, or as a class when expanded; others skip it.

V gene: TRBV27; clone size: -; J gene: TRBJ2-7; D gene: TRBD2; CDR3 DNA: TGTGCCAGCAGTATCCCCGGGACTAGCTACGAGCAGTACTTC; CDR3 protein: CASSIPGTSYEQYF
V gene: TRBV9; clone size: -; J gene: TRBJ2-2; D gene: -; CDR3 DNA: TGTGCCAGCAGCGTAGGGGGGCTGAGCACCGGGGAGCTGTTTTTT; CDR3 protein: CASSVGGLSTGELFF
V gene: TRBV11-3; clone size: -; J gene: TRBJ1-1; D gene: TRBD1; CDR3 DNA: TGTGCCAGCAGCCTCGGGGAAGACAGGGGAGACACTGAAGCTTTCTTT; CDR3 protein: CASSLGEDRGDTEAFF
V gene: TRBV2; clone size: -; J gene: TRBJ1-1; D gene: -; CDR3 DNA: TGTGCCAGCAGTGAGAGGGGAGCCACTGAAGCTTTCTTT; CDR3 protein: CASSERGATEAFF
V gene: TRBV28; clone size: -; J gene: TRBJ2-5; D gene: TRBD2; CDR3 DNA: TGTGCCAGCAGTTTTAGGGGAGGGGTCGAGACCCAGTACTTC; CDR3 protein: CASSFRGGVETQYF
V gene: TRBV19; clone size: -; J gene: TRBJ1-5; D gene: -; CDR3 DNA: TGTGCCAGTACCCCACGGGGGCAACATCATCAGCCCCAGCATTTT; CDR3 protein: CASTPRGQHHQPQHF
V gene: TRBV11-2; clone size: -; J gene: TRBJ1-4; D gene: -; CDR3 DNA: TGTGCCAGCAGCCGAAGACAGCTTTATAATGAAAAACTGTTTTTT; CDR3 protein: CASSRRQLYNEKLFF
V gene: TRBV19; clone size: few; J gene: TRBJ2-3; D gene: TRBD2; CDR3 DNA: TGTGCCAGTAGTAATACGGGAGGGACAGATACGCAGTATTTT; CDR3 protein: CASSNTGGTDTQYF
V gene: TRBV4-2; clone size: -; J gene: TRBJ1-2; D gene: -; CDR3 DNA: TGTGCCAGCAGCCAGGACGGGGCCTCTGGTGGGAATGGCTACACCTTC; CDR3 protein: CASSQDGASGGNGYTF
V gene: TRBV6-5; clone size: -; J gene: TRBJ2-3; D gene: TRBD2; CDR3 DNA: TGTGCCAGCAGGCGGACTAGCGGGAGTTTTCAAACGCAGTATTTT; CDR3 protein: CASRRTSGSFQTQYF
V gene: TRBV2; clone size: once; J gene: TRBJ1-2; D gene: -; CDR3 DNA: TGTGCCAGCAGTGACGTACAGTACTATGGCTACACCTTC; CDR3 protein: CASSDVQYYGYTF
V gene: TRBV7-9; clone size: once; J gene: TRBJ2-2; D gene: -; CDR3 DNA: TGTGCCAGCAGAAGCGGAGCTAGCCTTGGCACCGGGGAGCTGTTTTTT; CDR3 protein: CASRSGASLGTGELFF
V gene: TRBV5-4; clone size: -; J gene: TRBJ1-1; D gene: -; CDR3 DNA: TGTGCCAGCAGCCCGGCAGGGGTCCCTGAAGCTTTCTTT; CDR3 protein: CASSPAGVPEAFF
V gene: TRBV9; clone size: -; J gene: TRBJ2-6; D gene: -; CDR3 DNA: TGTGCCAGCAGCGTATTAGGGGGTGGGGCCAACGTCCTGACTTTC; CDR3 protein: CASSVLGGGANVLTF
V gene: TRBV11-3; clone size: -; J gene: TRBJ1-5; D gene: TRBD1; CDR3 DNA: TGTGCCAGCAGCTTAGCGATTGGACAGGGCAGGCAGCCCCAGCATTTT; CDR3 protein: CASSLAIGQGRQPQHF
V gene: TRBV5-6; clone size: -; J gene: TRBJ1-3; D gene: -; CDR3 DNA: TGTGCCAGCAGCTTGGGTCGGGGTAGTGGAAACACCATATATTTT; CDR3 protein: CASSLGRGSGNTIYF
V gene: TRBV6-1; clone size: once; J gene: TRBJ1-4; D gene: -; CDR3 DNA: TGTGCCAGCAGTGAAAAGCTCAGGGTAACTAATGAAAAACTGTTTTTT; CDR3 protein: CASSEKLRVTNEKLFF
V gene: TRBV27; clone size: -; J gene: TRBJ2-3; D gene: TRBD2; CDR3 DNA: TGTGCCAGCAGCCCCTGGACTAGAGATACGCAGTATTTT; CDR3 protein: CASSPWTRDTQYF
V gene: TRBV10-3; clone size: -; J gene: TRBJ2-2; D gene: TRBD2; CDR3 DNA: TGTGCCATCAGTGGTAGCGGGATGGACACCGGGGAGCTGTTTTTT; CDR3 protein: CAISGSGMDTGELFF
V gene: TRBV6-1; clone size: -; J gene: TRBJ1-2; D gene: TRBD1; CDR3 DNA: TGTGCCAGCAGTGATCCGGGACAGCTCTATGGCTACACCTTC; CDR3 protein: CASSDPGQLYGYTF
V gene: TRBV2; clone size: once; J gene: TRBJ2-3; D gene: TRBD1; CDR3 DNA: TGTGCCAGCTCTTACAGGGGGGATGATACGCAGTATTTT; CDR3 protein: CASSYRGDDTQYF
V gene: TRBV14; clone size: -; J gene: TRBJ2-1; D gene: -; CDR3 DNA: TGTGCCAGCAGCCTATTTCGGTCCGACTACAATGAGCAGTTCTTC; CDR3 protein: CASSLFRSDYNEQFF
V gene: TRBV7-3; clone size: -; J gene: TRBJ2-5; D gene: -; CDR3 DNA: TGTGCCAGCAGCCCTTCGGCGAGGGAAGAGACCCAGTACTTC; CDR3 protein: CASSPSAREETQYF
V gene: TRBV5-1; clone size: once; J gene: TRBJ1-1; D gene: -; CDR3 DNA: TGCGCCAGCAGCTTGGTTTTTCCCGGGGGCGACACTGAAGCTTTCTTT; CDR3 protein: CASSLVFPGGDTEAFF
V gene: TRBV6-1; clone size: -; J gene: TRBJ1-2; D gene: -; CDR3 DNA: TGTGCCAGCAGTGGGGCCCTTTGGGGCTACACCTTC; CDR3 protein: CASSGALWGYTF
V gene: TRBV20-1; clone size: -; J gene: TRBJ2-7; D gene: -; CDR3 DNA: TGCAGTGCTAGGGGAGGCTACGAGCAGTACTTC; CDR3 protein: CSARGGYEQYF
V gene: TRBV29-1; clone size: -; J gene: TRBJ1-1; D gene: -; CDR3 DNA: TGCAGCGTTGAAGGGGAGGGGGGGATGACTGAAGCTTTCTTT; CDR3 protein: CSVEGEGGMTEAFF
V gene: TRBV13; clone size: -; J gene: TRBJ2-2; D gene: -; CDR3 DNA: TGTGCCAGCAGGGCAGGGCAACCCACCGGGGAGCTGTTTTTT; CDR3 protein: CASRAGQPTGELFF
V gene: TRBV4-1; clone size: -; J gene: TRBJ2-5; D gene: TRBD2; CDR3 DNA: TGCGCCAGCAGCCAAGAAGCAGGACGGGGGGTCCAAGAGACCCAGTACTTC; CDR3 protein: CASSQEAGRGVQETQYF
V gene: TRBV5-5; clone size: -; J gene: TRBJ2-2; D gene: -; CDR3 DNA: TGTGCCAGCAGCTTGGAGGGAGGGACAGCAGCGAACACCGGGGAGCTGTTTTTT; CDR3 protein: CASSLEGGTAANTGELFF
V gene: TRBV5-5; clone size: -; J gene: TRBJ2-1; D gene: -; CDR3 DNA: TGTGCCAGCAGCTTGACAAGCGGCAATGAGCAGTTCTTC; CDR3 protein: CASSLTSGNEQFF
V gene: TRBV2; clone size: -; J gene: TRBJ1-2; D gene: TRBD1; CDR3 DNA: TGTGCCAGCAGCGAACCCGCTAGACAGGGGGCGAACTATGGCTACACCTTC; CDR3 protein: CASSEPARQGANYGYTF
V gene: TRBV29-1; clone size: -; J gene: TRBJ2-1; D gene: -; CDR3 DNA: TGCAGCGCCGCGGGTAGCTTGGAAAACAATGAGCAGTTCTTC; CDR3 protein: CSAAGSLENNEQFF
V gene: TRBV19; clone size: -; J gene: TRBJ1-1; D gene: -; CDR3 DNA: TGTGCCAGTAGTGCTCAGGGACCTGAAGCTTTCTTT; CDR3 protein: CASSAQGPEAFF
V gene: TRBV5-4; clone size: -; J gene: TRBJ2-1; D gene: TRBD2; CDR3 DNA: TGTGCCAGCGGGCGGGAGTCCACCTACAATGAGCAGTTCTTC; CDR3 protein: CASGRESTYNEQFF
V gene: TRBV20-1; clone size: -; J gene: TRBJ1-2; D gene: -; CDR3 DNA: TGCAGTGCTAGAGATAACTATGGCTACACCTTC; CDR3 protein: CSARDNYGYTF
V gene: TRBV7-6; clone size: -; J gene: TRBJ2-1; D gene: -; CDR3 DNA: TGTGCCAGCAGCTTAGCAGGGGTCTACAATGAGCAGTTCTTC; CDR3 protein: CASSLAGVYNEQFF